Listed here are 26 T cell receptor beta chains from one sample, sequenced in a study of beta chain features in type 1 diabetes. Regarding the study as a whole: Type 1 diabetes patients showed a moderate but significant shortening of TCRB CDR3s in all four CD4+ subsets.

cDNA synthesis used the whole RNA isolate, giving expressed TCRB sequences. TCRdb's table, derived via immunoSEQ multiplex PCR, lists solely in-frame clones and lacks some. The data show over 150,000 clones, with around 7.8% seen just once and 0.94% held by the top ten. The antigens for these receptors are not known. Sequencing input: central memory CD4+ T cells from blood. The receptors derive from a woman between 35 and 50 years old with type 1 diabetes.

This clone was detected many times. V and J are TRBV6-5 and TRBJ2-2; 7 bases agree with TRBD1. CDR3 length: 14 amino acids. Per the germline V gene, CDR1 is MNHEY and CDR2 is SVGAGI. J was trimmed by 7 bases and V by 5 bases; bases with no gene match: 7. CDR3 loop: CASSRGNRGGELFF. For the CDR3, the DNA is TGTGCCAGCAGTCGCGGAAACAGGGGCGGGGAGCTGTTTTTT.

The V call is TRBV27, the J call TRBJ2-7; D might be TRBD2 (7 bases). This CDR3 contains 17 residues. CDR1 is MNHEY, CDR2 SMNVEV, per germline (reference sequence). The V and J ends lost 6 bases and 1 base respectively, with 22 bases between them. CDR3 nucleotides: TGTGCCAGCAGCTTAAGCCCCGGGGGGCGCTTTTCCTACGAGCAGTACTTC. Translation gives CASSLSPGGRFSYEQYF.

This clone was found many times. The rearrangement links TRBV9 to TRBJ2-1; 11 bases are a match to TRBD2. CDR3 length equals 15 residues. V lost 4 bases, J lost 4 bases, and 4 bases stayed unmatched. Per the germline V gene, CDR1 is SGDLS and CDR2 is YYNGEE. CDR3 sequence: CASSPRTSGYNEQFF. The CDR3 nucleotides are TGTGCCAGCAGCCCCCGGACTAGCGGGTACAATGAGCAGTTCTTC. Full variable domain (missing parts from reference TRBV9 and TRBJ2-1): DSGVTQTPKHLITATGQRVTLRCSPRSGDLSVYWYQQSLDQGLQFLIQYYNGEERAKGNILERFSAQQFPDLHSELNLSSLELGDSALYFCASSPRTSGYNEQFFGPGTRLTVL.

This clone has just a few counts. The rearrangement joins TRBV25-1 to TRBJ1-2, with D perhaps matching TRBD1 (6 bases). Germline V lookup: CDR1 MGHDK, CDR2 SYGVNS. CDR3 length equals 13 residues. Trimming cost V 2 bases and J 2 bases, with 6 bases left between them. In DNA form, the CDR3 reads TGTGCCAGCAGTGAAGGACAGAACTATGGCTACACCTTC. Amino acid sequence: CASSEGQNYGYTF.

The chain recombines TRBV2 with TRBJ1-2, with 8 positions matching TRBD1. V was clipped by 7 bases and J by 2 bases; unmatched bases: 3. From germline, CDR1 is SNHLY and CDR2 FYNNEI. The CDR3 loop spans 13 amino acids. The CDR3 reads CASMGQDNYGYTF. For the CDR3, the DNA is TGTGCCAGCATGGGACAGGACAACTATGGCTACACCTTC.

This clone was seen a handful of times. The V and J genes are TRBV7-9 and TRBJ2-7; 12 positions match TRBD1. Germline CDR1 SEHNR, CDR2 FQNEAQ (reference sequence). This CDR3 contains 16 residues. J gave up 7 bases and V 1 base, and 8 bases lay outside the gene matches. The CDR3 coding sequence is TGTGCCAGCAGCTTAGGGGGGACAGGGGGCGCGGGAGAGCAGTACTTC. Translation gives CASSLGGTGGAGEQYF.

The sample holds a few counts of this clone. The chain couples TRBV2 to TRBJ1-5; D perhaps matches TRBD1 (6 bases). The CDR3 covers 12 residues. V lost 7 bases and J 2 bases, leaving 6 bases between the germline ends. Germline-derived CDR1 and CDR2 are SNHLY and FYNNEI. The DNA of the CDR3 is TGTGCCAGCACAGGGGGCAATCAGCCCCAGCATTTT. This gives the protein CASTGGNQPQHF.

This sequence joins TRBV9 and TRBJ2-1; the match to TRBD1 covers 8 bases. This CDR3 comprises 16 residues. With V trimmed by 0 bases and J by 2 bases, 4 bases remained unmatched. Per germline, CDR1 SGDLS and CDR2 YYNGEE. In DNA form, the CDR3 reads TGTGCCAGCAGCGTAGGGACAGGGTGGACCTACAATGAGCAGTTCTTC. As protein: CASSVGTGWTYNEQFF. The whole variable domain, filled in from reference TRBV9 and TRBJ2-1, reads DSGVTQTPKHLITATGQRVTLRCSPRSGDLSVYWYQQSLDQGLQFLIQYYNGEERAKGNILERFSAQQFPDLHSELNLSSLELGDSALYFCASSVGTGWTYNEQFFGPGTRLTVL.

The J gene is TRBJ2-7, the V gene TRBV7-2, with a possible D match to TRBD2 (6 bases). This CDR3 is 17 amino acids long. CDR1 is SGHTA, CDR2 FQGNSA, per germline. V lost 2 bases to trimming and J lost 3 bases, with 20 bases between them. CDR3: CASSLWPPRGGDYEQYF. CDR3 DNA sequence: TGTGCCAGCAGCTTATGGCCCCCCCGGGGCGGGGACTACGAGCAGTACTTC.

The chain has TRBV27 and TRBJ2-7, with D unresolved. Germline V gene lookup returns CDR1 MNHEY and CDR2 SMNVEV (reference sequence). V was cut by 6 bases and J by 6 bases, with 15 bases left in between. This CDR3 has 13 residues. The CDR3 DNA reads as TGTGCCAGCAGGCGAGGAGCCGGCGGCGAGCAGTACTTC. Amino acid sequence: CASRRGAGGEQYF.

The sample holds many counts of this clone. The same CDR3 arises from other DNA sequences in this sample as well. This chain connects TRBV7-2 to TRBJ2-2; D remains unclear. Germline V gene lookup returns CDR1 SGHTA and CDR2 FQGNSA. Trimming took off 5 bases at V and 6 bases at J, with 10 bases between the two ends. CDR3 length: 13 residues. CDR3 DNA: TGTGCCAGCAGCCCGGTCCGTTCCGGGGAGCTGTTTTTT. This sequence encodes CASSPVRSGELFF.

There are a few counts of this clone. The chain couples TRBV5-1 to TRBJ1-2; D is unclear. Germline CDR1 is SGHRS and CDR2 is YFSETQ. The CDR3 is 13 amino acids. V was pared by 4 bases and J by 7 bases, with 14 bases between. The CDR3 loop reads CASSDLEVGGYTF. In DNA form, the CDR3 reads TGCGCCAGCAGCGACCTTGAGGTTGGTGGCTACACCTTC.

This chain connects TRBV7-6 to TRBJ1-2; D remains unclear. Germline CDR1 and CDR2: SGHVS and FNYEAQ. The CDR3 covers 14 residues. V was trimmed by 7 bases and J by 10 bases, leaving 22 bases between them. CDR3 region: CASTLEVSSPAYTF. DNA for the CDR3: TGTGCCAGCACGCTAGAGGTATCCTCTCCCGCCTACACCTTC.

The rearrangement links TRBV7-2 to TRBJ1-2; 8 bases map to TRBD1. V was pared by 3 bases and J by 3 bases, with 3 bases of the junction left unmatched. This CDR3 contains 14 residues. CDR1 is SGHTA and CDR2 is FQGNSA in the germline V gene. The CDR3 DNA reads TGTGCCAGCAGCTTGTACAGGGGGGACTATGGCTACACCTTC. It yields the protein CASSLYRGDYGYTF.

This clone was seen only a few times. V and J are TRBV2 and TRBJ1-5; 10 bases match TRBD1. The CDR3 contains 16 residues. Germline CDR1 and CDR2: SNHLY and FYNNEI. Trimming at V came to 5 bases and at J to 4 bases, leaving 8 bases not matched to a gene. CDR3 protein: CASSLGWDRGNQPQHF. CDR3 nucleotides: TGTGCCAGCAGTTTAGGATGGGACAGGGGAAATCAGCCCCAGCATTTT. Drawing the rest from reference TRBV2 and TRBJ1-5, the complete variable domain is EPEVTQTPSHQVTQMGQEVILRCVPISNHLYFYWYRQILGQKVEFLVSFYNNEISEKSEIFDDQFSVERPDGSNFTLKIRSTKLEDSAMYFCASSLGWDRGNQPQHFGDGTRLSIL.

The chain links TRBV5-4 to TRBJ1-2, with 7 bases matching TRBD1. Germline CDR1 reads SGHNT; CDR2 reads YYREEE (reference sequence). The CDR3 is made up of 16 amino acids. V dropped 4 bases and J dropped 8; count of bases not matched to a gene: 17. Here the CDR3 DNA reads TGTGCCAGCAGCCCGGGCGGGACAGCTTCCTCTTTGGGCTACACCTTC. It encodes CASSPGGTASSLGYTF.

This clone came up a few times. V usage is TRBV5-1 and J usage is TRBJ2-3; a weak D match, TRBD2 (5 bases). Trimming stripped 0 bases from V and 3 bases from J, with 11 bases between. The germline gives CDR1 SGHRS, CDR2 YFSETQ. The CDR3 covers 15 residues. This CDR3 reads CASSLGGLETDTQYF. As DNA, the CDR3 is TGCGCCAGCAGCTTGGGCGGGCTCGAGACAGATACGCAGTATTTT.

This clone was counted only a few times. The V gene is TRBV4-2, the J gene TRBJ2-7; D unresolved. V was pared by 1 base and J by 4 bases, with 8 bases between. The CDR3 sequence is 13 residues long. Germline V gene lookup returns CDR1 LGHNA and CDR2 YNFKEQ. The CDR3 DNA reads as TGTGCCAGCAGCCAAGCGCGAGCATACGAGCAGTACTTC. Its translation: CASSQARAYEQYF.

The chain joins TRBV20-1 to TRBJ2-3; D ambiguous. CDR1 DFQATT and CDR2 SNEGSKA come from the germline V gene (reference sequence). The CDR3 sequence is 11 residues long. V gave up 6 bases and J gave up 1 base, with 5 bases separating them. The CDR3, as DNA: TGCAGTGCCATAGGCACAGATACGCAGTATTTT. Protein: CSAIGTDTQYF.

The chain uses TRBV7-2 and TRBJ1-2, with a possible D match to TRBD1 (5 bases). Germline V CDR1 and CDR2: SGHTA, FQGNSA. The CDR3 covers 13 residues. V was clipped by 1 base and J by 3 bases, with 6 bases between them. This CDR3 reads CASSLGRDYGYTF. The CDR3 nucleotides are TGTGCCAGCAGCTTAGGCAGGGACTATGGCTACACCTTC.

Points on this clone: The same CDR3 can be traced to other DNA sequences in this sample. The chain carries TRBV29-1 and TRBJ1-1, with TRBD1 as a possible D gene (5 bases). The CDR3 is made up of 12 amino acids. Germline loops: CDR1 SQVTM, CDR2 ANQGSEA. V gave up 7 bases and J gave up 1 base, with 10 bases separating them. This CDR3 is CSAGQGNTEAFF. CDR3 DNA sequence: TGCAGCGCTGGTCAGGGGAACACTGAAGCTTTCTTT.

This clone was counted a few times. V and J are TRBV28 and TRBJ1-2; D is possibly TRBD1 (6 bases). CDR3 length: 14 residues. Germline V gives CDR1 MDHEN, CDR2 SYDVKM. V lost 8 bases to trimming and J lost 5 bases, with 18 bases between them. The CDR3 DNA is TGTGCCAGCTCAATGACAGGAAAATATTATGGCTACACCTTC. This sequence encodes CASSMTGKYYGYTF.

This clone was recorded a few times. The V and J genes are TRBV28 and TRBJ2-5; D is perhaps TRBD2 (5 bases). CDR3 length: 14 residues. The V and J ends lost 3 bases and 7 bases respectively, with 15 bases between them. Germline values: CDR1 MDHEN, CDR2 SYDVKM. The CDR3 coding sequence is TGTGCCAGCAGTTTCGCCGGGGAAAGAGTGACCCAGTACTTC. Translating gives CASSFAGERVTQYF.

The rearrangement uses TRBV29-1 and TRBJ2-5; 10 bases are a match to TRBD2. The CDR3 sequence is 13 residues long. From germline, CDR1 is SQVTM and CDR2 ANQGSEA. Unmatched junction bases numbered 5, after V lost 5 bases and J lost 5 bases. CDR3 sequence (DNA): TGCAGCGTTCCAGCGGGAGGGGGGGAGACCCAGTACTTC. This codes for CSVPAGGGETQYF. Variable domain in full (rest from reference TRBV29-1 and TRBJ2-5): SAVISQKPSRDICQRGTSLTIQCQVDSQVTMMFWYRQQPGQSLTLIATANQGSEATYESGFVIDKFPISRPNLTFSTLTVSNMSPEDSSIYLCSVPAGGGETQYFGPGTRLLVL.

V gene TRBV6-5 combines with J gene TRBJ2-1; 8 bases fit TRBD1. V dropped 11 bases and J dropped 5; count of bases not matched to a gene: 8. Germline assignment: CDR1 MNHEY and CDR2 SVGAGI. The CDR3 has 13 residues. CDR3 in DNA: TGTGCCGTAGAGTCGGACAGGGACAATGAGCAGTTCTTC. It encodes CAVESDRDNEQFF.

V and J are TRBV4-3 and TRBJ2-7, with D maybe TRBD1 (5 bases). This CDR3 has 13 amino acids. The germline V gene encodes CDR1 LGHNA and CDR2 YSLEER. V was shortened by 4 bases and J by 6 bases, with 13 bases between the two germline ends. The CDR3 is CASSRQGRGEQYF. CDR3 coding DNA: TGCGCCAGCAGCCGCCAGGGAAGGGGCGAGCAGTACTTC.